This TCR beta chain was sequenced in a study of blood T cells in healthy people across ages. With 2 bases removed from V and 9 bases from J, the gap between germline ends came to 19 bases. The CDR3 sequence is 15 residues long. The germline V gene encodes CDR1 LGHNA and CDR2 YSLEER. The study isolated at least 7 million PBMCs from each sample. Findings and caveats of the study: Roughly linearly, TCR beta diversity per million T cells fell as age increased. Expanded clonotype changes were possibly confounded by unknown donor CMV status.

Then a second PCR, running roughly 6 to 12 cycles, was carried out with a sample-barcoded 5' primer and a J-beta primer mix. Through a template-switch adaptor with 12 random nucleotides, each cDNA molecule received a tag. One entry per CDR3 protein, called by TCRdb with MiXCR from the 5' RACE reads. Of 1.5 million to 2 million distinct CDR3 sequences listed, 49% are singletons. Details on this clonotype: Its target is not known.

Sequencing used blood. This receptor was obtained from a woman between 40 and 55 years old in good health. The chain links TRBV4-3 to TRBJ1-2; D is perhaps TRBD1 (5 bases). The CDR3 region is CASSQTERDRGSYTF. In DNA, the CDR3 is TGCGCCAGCAGCCAAACCGAACGGGACCGAGGTAGCTACACCTTC.